This T cell receptor (beta chain) is from a study of T cells in Graves' hyperthyroidism and ophthalmopathy. Background on the study: Blood from the periphery was taken at initial diagnosis, before any treatment.

TCR beta CDR3 regions were amplified from RNA transcripts. TCR CDR3 regions were first amplified by RT-PCR with HTBI primers. TCRdb called the multiplex PCR reads again in MiXCR, with one record for every CDR3 protein. The sample shows some 570,000 distinct CDR3 sequences, 11% to 15% of them seen only once. V was trimmed by 7 bases and J by 4 bases, leaving 13 bases between them. CDR1 is KGHDR, CDR2 SFDVKD, per germline. This CDR3 contains 13 residues. The sample holds many counts of this clonotype. Source material: blood. This TCR came from a woman under 30 with Graves' ophthalmopathy. The chain uses TRBV24-1 and TRBJ2-7, with D perhaps TRBD1 or TRBD2 (7 bases each). The CDR3 here is CATRQGEGYEQYF. Written as DNA, the CDR3 is TGTGCCACCAGGCAGGGGGAGGGTTACGAGCAGTACTTC.